The 20 T cell receptor beta chains below were found in one sample sequenced in a study of blood T cell repertoires in COVID-19. Produced via immunoSEQ multiplex PCR; TCRdb's table is partial and in-frame only. This table holds more than 110,000 clones, roughly 86% found once. The sample consisted of peripheral blood. The receptors shown here come from a human donor in a cohort sampled during active COVID-19.

In its sample, this clone was seen a few times. The chain is built from TRBV7-2 and TRBJ2-7, with 11 bases aligning to TRBD2. The CDR3 consists of 18 residues. CDR1 is SGHTA and CDR2 is FQGNSA in the germline V gene. The V gene end was trimmed by 5 bases and the J gene end by 1 base; junction bases not matched to a gene: 13. This CDR3 is CASSLVPFLAGGSYEQYF. The CDR3 region has the DNA TGTGCCAGCAGCCTTGTTCCCTTTTTAGCGGGAGGGTCCTACGAGCAGTACTTC.

The rearrangement uses TRBV14 and TRBJ1-2; unclear D gene. Trimming took 1 base from V and 4 from J, leaving 13 bases between them. Germline assignment: CDR1 SGHDN and CDR2 FVKESK. CDR3 length equals 15 residues. CDR3 region: CASSQAPGYGYGYTF. The CDR3 nucleotides read TGTGCCAGCAGCCAAGCGCCCGGGTATGGCTATGGCTACACCTTC.

The rearrangement links TRBV9 to TRBJ1-3; TRBD1 is a possible D gene (6 bases). V lost 3 bases and J 2 bases, leaving 15 bases between the germline ends. CDR1 is SGDLS, CDR2 YYNGEE, per germline. CDR3 length equals 16 residues. The CDR3 DNA sequence: TGTGCCAGCAGCGCTTATACAGGGTATCCTGGAAACACCATATATTTT. Protein: CASSAYTGYPGNTIYF.

The gene calls are TRBV3-1 (or the pseudogene TRBV3-2) and TRBJ2-1; TRBD2 agrees at 11 bases. With V trimmed by 1 base and J by 9 bases, 2 bases remained unmatched. CDR3 length: 14 amino acids. The germline V gene encodes CDR1 LGHDT and CDR2 YNNKEL (reference sequence). DNA for the CDR3: TGTGCCAGCAGCCAAGCGACTAGCGGGGCTGAGCAGTTCTTC. Translating gives CASSQATSGAEQFF.

The chain has TRBV7-2 and TRBJ2-3; 11 nucleotides agree with TRBD2. Germline values: CDR1 SGHTA, CDR2 FQGNSA. After removal of 2 bases from V and 9 bases from J, the junction contained 7 bases not matched to a gene. The CDR3 sequence is 15 residues long. The CDR3 here is CASSLNVAGGQTQYF. DNA for the CDR3: TGTGCCAGCAGCTTAAATGTAGCGGGGGGGCAAACGCAGTATTTT.

The table lists this clone with a count of one. The chain couples TRBV28 to TRBJ1-5, with 7 positions matching TRBD1. With 7 bases clipped from V and 4 bases from J, the junction kept 7 bases outside the gene matches. There are 14 residues in the CDR3. Germline V gives CDR1 MDHEN, CDR2 SYDVKM. The DNA for the CDR3 is TGTGCCAGCACCCCAGGGGGGCCAAATCAGCCCCAGCATTTT. Its protein product is CASTPGGPNQPQHF.

The chain has TRBV19 and TRBJ2-6, with TRBD1 matching over 8 bases. V lost 4 bases and J lost 2; bases outside the gene matches: 10. CDR3 size: 18 residues. Per germline, CDR1 LNHDA and CDR2 SQIVND (reference sequence). CDR3 residues: CASSRGGTGPTGANVLTF. CDR3 sequence (DNA): TGTGCCAGTAGTAGGGGCGGGACAGGTCCTACTGGGGCCAACGTCCTGACTTTC.

The genes are TRBV2 and TRBJ1-2, with D hard to call. From germline, CDR1 is SNHLY and CDR2 FYNNEI. Trimming cost V 0 bases and J 4 bases, with 12 bases left between them. The CDR3 covers 15 residues. The CDR3 region has the DNA TGTGCCAGCAGTGAAGCAGCTATACCCCCCTATGGCTACACCTTC. Its protein is CASSEAAIPPYGYTF.

The V and J genes are TRBV2 and TRBJ2-3; 9 bases line up with TRBD2. The germline V gene encodes CDR1 SNHLY and CDR2 FYNNEI. Trimming at V came to 7 bases and at J to 2 bases, leaving 7 bases not matched to a gene. The CDR3 is 15 residues long. In DNA form, the CDR3 reads TGTGCCAGCAATTCCCTAGCGGGGACCACAGATACGCAGTATTTT. This gives the protein CASNSLAGTTDTQYF.

The chain recombines TRBV6-5 with TRBJ1-2, with a weak D call TRBD1 (5 bases). The CDR3 is 13 residues long. The V gene's germline CDR1 is MNHEY and CDR2 SVGAGI. With 6 bases removed from V and 4 bases from J, the gap between germline ends came to 12 bases. CDR3 in DNA: TGTGCCAGCAGCATATTGGACATCTATGGCTACACCTTC. This translates into CASSILDIYGYTF.

J is TRBJ2-1 and V is TRBV29-1; D might be TRBD2 (6 bases). V lost 4 bases to trimming and J lost 5 bases, with 6 bases between them. The CDR3 totals 11 residues. CDR1 SQVTM and CDR2 ANQGSEA come from the germline V gene. For the CDR3, the DNA is TGCAGCGTTGGCGGGGACAATGAGCAGTTCTTC. It specifies CSVGGDNEQFF.

The chain is built from TRBV4-1 and TRBJ2-7; TRBD1 agrees at 10 bases. Germline V gene lookup returns CDR1 MGHRA and CDR2 YSYEKL. The CDR3 runs to 15 residues. Trimming cost V 5 bases and J 3 bases; bases outside gene matches: 7. In DNA, the CDR3 is TGCGCCAGCAGCAGCCCCGGGACAGGGGACTACGAGCAGTACTTC. Protein: CASSSPGTGDYEQYF.

The chain links TRBV28 to TRBJ2-3; 11 nucleotides line up with TRBD2. The V gene end was trimmed by 2 bases and the J gene end by 2 bases; junction bases not matched to a gene: 12. This CDR3 comprises 19 residues. Germline loops: CDR1 MDHEN, CDR2 SYDVKM. The DNA of the CDR3 is TGTGCCAGCAGTTTAAAATACTATTGGGGACTAGCGGACACAGATACGCAGTATTTT. It codes for CASSLKYYWGLADTDTQYF.

The chain carries TRBV1 and TRBJ2-5; the DNA was not used to check the table's D call, TRBD2. TRBV1 is listed as a pseudogene. The CDR3 runs to 19 residues. CDR3 bases: TGCACCAGCAGGCGAGGTGAGCCGGGACTAGCGGGAGGGGGGGAGACCCAGTACTTC. This translates into CTSRRGEPGLAGGGETQYF.

The CDR3 nucleotides are TGCGCCAGCAGTCGAGGCAGGGGTTATTACGAGCAGTACTTC. Protein sequence: CASSRGRGYYEQYF. The V gene is TRBV23-1, the J gene TRBJ2-7; possible D gene TRBD1, 6 bases. TRBV23-1 is an open reading frame, and its role is uncertain. V dropped 4 bases and J dropped 4 bases, with 14 bases sitting between them. The CDR3 is 14 residues long.

This rearrangement joins TRBV5-5 to TRBJ1-2; D is unresolved. The CDR3 consists of 13 residues. Germline V gene data show CDR1 as SGHKS and CDR2 as YYEKEE (reference sequence). V was clipped by 4 bases and J by 2 bases, with 9 bases between them. CDR3: CASSTTPNYGYTF. CDR3 nucleotides: TGTGCCAGCAGCACGACTCCCAACTATGGCTACACCTTC.

The chain employs TRBV6-5 and TRBJ2-2; 11 bases are shared with TRBD1. Germline V lookup: CDR1 MNHEY, CDR2 SVGAGI. The CDR3 has 16 residues. V lost 2 bases, J lost 8 bases, and 7 bases stayed unmatched. The CDR3 reads CASSYPGQGAKGELFF. The CDR3 DNA follows: TGTGCCAGCAGTTACCCCGGACAGGGGGCTAAGGGGGAGCTGTTTTTT.

V is TRBV5-1 and J is TRBJ1-1, with 7 bases identical to TRBD1. Germline V CDR1 and CDR2: SGHRS, YFSETQ. There are 12 residues in the CDR3. Trimming cost V 4 bases and J 6 bases; bases outside gene matches: 3. CDR3 nucleotide sequence: TGCGCCAGCAGCCAAGGGACAGCTGAAGCTTTCTTT. Its translation is CASSQGTAEAFF.

This clone was observed a few times. This chain joins TRBV5-1 and TRBJ1-2; 9 bases match TRBD1. The CDR3 consists of 15 residues. The V gene end was trimmed by 0 bases and the J gene end by 7 bases; junction bases not matched to a gene: 7. Germline V gives CDR1 SGHRS, CDR2 YFSETQ. CDR3 amino acids: CASSLEETGGGGYTF. The CDR3, as DNA: TGCGCCAGCAGCTTGGAGGAGACAGGGGGTGGTGGCTACACCTTC. Using reference TRBV5-1 and TRBJ1-2 for the parts outside the CDR3, the full variable domain is KAGVTQTPRYLIKTRGQQVTLSCSPISGHRSVSWYQQTPGQGLQFLFEYFSETQRNKGNFPGRFSGRQFSNSRSEMNVSTLELGDSALYLCASSLEETGGGGYTFGSGTRLTVV.

This chain connects TRBV27 to TRBJ2-5, with D perhaps matching TRBD1 (5 bases). This CDR3 region has 14 residues. V was cut by 0 bases and J by 5 bases, with 10 bases left in between. Germline-derived CDR1 and CDR2 are MNHEY and SMNVEV (reference sequence). The CDR3 DNA sequence: TGTGCCAGCAGTTTATCCCCAGCAGGGGAGACCCAGTACTTC. The encoded protein is CASSLSPAGETQYF.